Presented here are 28 T cell receptor beta chains from one specimen sequenced in a study of T cell changes during pregnancy in multiple sclerosis. Profiled with immunoSEQ multiplex PCR; TCRdb holds only in-frame clones, not every one. Of under 100,000 clones listed, approximately 94% are singletons. The source was peripheral blood, collected in the third trimester of pregnancy. These receptors came from a female donor with multiple sclerosis, enrolled in a pregnancy study.

The chain links TRBV2 to TRBJ2-2; possibly TRBD1 for D (6 bases). The CDR3 has 15 amino acids. CDR1 and CDR2 (germline): SNHLY, FYNNEI. The germline V and J ends were trimmed by 7 bases and 3 bases, with 15 bases remaining between them. The CDR3 sequence is CASTGPGQYTGELFF. Here the CDR3 DNA reads TGTGCCAGCACCGGGCCCGGACAGTACACCGGGGAGCTGTTTTTT.

On this clone itself: Compared with germline, one end of the junction differs, possibly owing to a read error. The chain links TRBV7-7 to TRBJ2-1; D possibly corresponds to TRBD2 (6 bases). Germline lookup yields CDR1 SSHAT and CDR2 FNYEAQ (reference sequence). The CDR3 is 16 amino acids. CDR3 loop: CASSIGGEGTHNEQFF. Here the CDR3 DNA reads TGTGCTAGCAGCATAGGCGGGGAAGGCACACACAATGAGCAGTTCTTC.

The J gene is TRBJ2-5, the V gene TRBV7-8, with TRBD2 matching 14 bases. Germline CDR1 SGHVS, CDR2 FQNEAQ. CDR3 size: 18 residues. V trimming: 2 bases; J trimming: 2 bases; junction bases outside the gene matches: 7. In DNA, the CDR3 is TGTGCCAGCAGCTTACCCCGGACTAGCGGGGGGCAACAAGAGACCCAGTACTTC. Protein product: CASSLPRTSGGQQETQYF. Using reference TRBV7-8 and TRBJ2-5 for the parts outside the CDR3, the full variable domain is GAGVSQSPRYKVAKRGQDVALRCDPISGHVSLFWYQQALGQGPEFLTYFQNEAQLDKSGLPSDRFFAERPEGSVSTLKIQRTQQEDSAVYLCASSLPRTSGGQQETQYFGPGTRLLVL.

The V and J genes are TRBV6-1 and TRBJ1-1; possible D gene TRBD1, 5 bases. This CDR3 comprises 13 residues. CDR1 is MNHNS and CDR2 is SASEGT in the germline V gene. Deletions cut 4 bases from V and 9 bases from J, with 15 bases between. CDR3 protein: CASSARGVTKAFF. The DNA for the CDR3 is TGTGCCAGCAGTGCTCGGGGGGTAACCAAAGCTTTCTTT.

V gene TRBV9 combines with J gene TRBJ2-1, with D maybe TRBD2 (6 bases). Trimming pared 1 base from V and 9 bases from J, leaving 8 bases between. Germline V lookup: CDR1 SGDLS, CDR2 YYNGEE. There are 12 residues in the CDR3. CDR3 DNA sequence: TGTGCCAGCAGCGTACACGGGAGTGAGCAGTTCTTC. Translation: CASSVHGSEQFF.

The chain links TRBV7-9 to TRBJ1-1; TRBD1 matches at 7 bases. CDR1 and CDR2 (germline): SEHNR, FQNEAQ (reference sequence). V lost 5 bases, J lost 7 bases, and 7 bases stayed unmatched. The CDR3 length is 13 residues. CDR3 sequence reads: CASSVRTGGEAFF. Here the CDR3 DNA reads TGTGCCAGCAGCGTTAGGACAGGCGGTGAAGCTTTCTTT.

The V gene is TRBV5-6, the J gene TRBJ1-2; D perhaps matches TRBD1 (5 bases). The CDR3 has 13 residues. Trimming shortened V by 4 bases and J by 10 bases, and 17 bases separated the two germline ends. CDR1 SGHDT and CDR2 YYEEEE come from the germline V gene. This chain's CDR3 is CASSPTTGDYYTF. CDR3 sequence (DNA): TGTGCCAGCAGCCCCACCACGGGGGATTACTACACCTTC.

V usage is TRBV6-5 and J usage is TRBJ1-2; 8 bases are a match to TRBD1. With 0 bases clipped from V and 13 bases from J, the junction kept 13 bases outside the gene matches. CDR1 MNHEY and CDR2 SVGAGI come from the germline V gene. This CDR3 is built from 15 residues. The CDR3 region has the DNA TGTGCCAGCAGTTACTCGCCGGTCGGACAGGGCGGGTGCACCTTC. As protein: CASSYSPVGQGGCTF.

V gene TRBV2 combines with J gene TRBJ1-5, with D hard to call. The CDR3 runs to 14 residues. V lost 2 bases to trimming and J lost 4 bases, with 9 bases between them. Germline V gives CDR1 SNHLY, CDR2 FYNNEI. The CDR3 loop reads CASSERVANQPQHF. In nucleotides, the CDR3 is TGTGCCAGCAGTGAAAGGGTAGCGAATCAGCCCCAGCATTTT.

The chain carries TRBV6-5 and TRBJ2-5, with TRBD2 as a possible D gene (6 bases). Trimming removed 6 bases from V and 2 bases from J, with 13 bases in between. The CDR3 contains 14 residues. Germline CDR1 MNHEY, CDR2 SVGAGI. The CDR3 bases are TGTGCCAGCAGCCCACGGGACTTACAAGAGACCCAGTACTTC. Translating it yields CASSPRDLQETQYF.

The CDR3 nucleotides are TGTGCCAGCACCTCCCCTGGGGCGGATCTTCACGGGGGGGATGAGCAGTTCTTC. Translated, it gives CASTSPGADLHGGDEQFF. This chain joins TRBV25-1 and TRBJ2-1; 8 bases match TRBD2. Germline V gene lookup returns CDR1 MGHDK and CDR2 SYGVNS. V lost 7 bases, J lost 8 bases, and 22 bases stayed unmatched. CDR3 length: 18 residues.

The rearrangement uses TRBV2 and TRBJ1-1, with 8 bases fitting TRBD1. Germline V CDR1 and CDR2: SNHLY, FYNNEI. The ends lost 6 bases at V and 0 bases at J; junction bases unmatched: 3. The CDR3 covers 14 residues. This CDR3 reads CASSPTGVNTEAFF. The CDR3 nucleotides are TGTGCCAGCAGCCCGACAGGGGTGAACACTGAAGCTTTCTTT.

The V call is TRBV7-3, the J call TRBJ2-1; TRBD2 might be the D (5 bases). Trimming removed 5 bases from V and 8 bases from J, with 10 bases in between. The CDR3 is 12 amino acids. The V gene's germline CDR1 is SGHTA and CDR2 FQGTGA. Written as DNA, the CDR3 is TGTGCCAGCAGCCCAACGGGGTATGAGCAGTTCTTC. It specifies CASSPTGYEQFF.

The chain is built from TRBV11-3 and TRBJ1-6; D gene unclear. The V and J ends lost 0 bases and 7 bases respectively, with 4 bases between them. The CDR3 sequence is 13 residues long. The germline V gene has CDR1 SGHNT and CDR2 YENEEA. In DNA form, the CDR3 reads TGTGCCAGCAGCTTAGACCAAAATTCACCCCTCCACTTT. This encodes CASSLDQNSPLHF.

The chain links TRBV5-1 to TRBJ1-1; D is uncertain. This CDR3 is 15 amino acids long. Per the germline V gene, CDR1 is SGHRS and CDR2 is YFSETQ. V was trimmed by 1 base and J by 0 bases, leaving 10 bases between them. CDR3 nucleotide sequence: TGCGCCAGCAGCTTGCAAGTCGGGATGAACACTGAAGCTTTCTTT. Its translation is CASSLQVGMNTEAFF.

This clone is labeled as medium-sized (0.01 to 0.1%). This chain joins TRBV28 and TRBJ1-1, with a tentative D call TRBD1 (6 bases). Germline CDR1 reads MDHEN; CDR2 reads SYDVKM. V was cut by 6 bases and J by 2 bases, with 16 bases left in between. The CDR3 length is 15 residues. The DNA for the CDR3 is TGTGCCAGCAGCCTACAAACAGGGTTAAACACTGAAGCTTTCTTT. It encodes CASSLQTGLNTEAFF.

This clone has just one count. This rearrangement joins TRBV6-1 to TRBJ1-2; 7 nucleotides line up with TRBD1. Germline CDR1 is MNHNS and CDR2 is SASEGT. The CDR3 length is 15 residues. Unmatched junction bases numbered 9, after V lost 4 bases and J lost 4 bases. The CDR3 nucleotides are TGTGCCAGCAGTGTTGTAGCAGGGGGGCCCTATGGCTACACCTTC. Translated: CASSVVAGGPYGYTF.

The genes are TRBV15 and TRBJ2-3; D is perhaps TRBD2 (5 bases). The CDR3 contains 16 residues. Trimming took 0 bases from V and 1 from J, leaving 11 bases between them. The germline V gene encodes CDR1 LNHNV and CDR2 YYDKDF (reference sequence). The CDR3 DNA sequence: TGTGCCACCAGCAGAGATGGGGAGTCCGGCACAGATACGCAGTATTTT. Translation gives CATSRDGESGTDTQYF.

This clone was detected once. The chain combines TRBV14 with TRBJ2-7; 10 nucleotides align to TRBD1. CDR3 size: 16 residues. With V trimmed by 4 bases and J by 5 bases, 11 bases remained unmatched. CDR1 SGHDN and CDR2 FVKESK come from the germline V gene. DNA for the CDR3: TGTGCCAGCAGCCCCCCCCGGGGGACAGGGGTCCACGAGCAGTACTTC. As protein: CASSPPRGTGVHEQYF.

The rearrangement links TRBV18 to TRBJ2-7; D is unclear. The V end lost 2 bases, the J end lost 7 bases, and 18 bases lay between the germline ends. CDR1 KGHSH and CDR2 LQKENI come from the germline V gene. The CDR3 length is 15 residues. The CDR3 region has the DNA TGTGCCAGCTCACCAAAGACCGCGCACCAACTAGAGCAGTACTTC. Residues: CASSPKTAHQLEQYF. The full variable domain, its missing parts supplied by reference TRBV18 and TRBJ2-7, is NAGVMQNPRHLVRRRGQEARLRCSPMKGHSHVYWYRQLPEEGLKFMVYLQKENIIDESGMPKERFSAEFPKEGPSILRIQQVVRGDSAAYFCASSPKTAHQLEQYFGPGTRLTVT.

This clone was observed once. CDR3 bases: TGTGCCAGCAGCCCGCGGGGAGCGACCACTAGCACTGAAGCTTTCTTT. Amino acid sequence: CASSPRGATTSTEAFF. V gene TRBV7-2 combines with J gene TRBJ1-1, with unresolved D. Germline lookup yields CDR1 SGHTA and CDR2 FQGNSA. V lost 5 bases and J 4 bases, leaving 20 bases between the germline ends. The CDR3 spans 16 residues.

The chain employs TRBV13 and TRBJ2-1; 9 bases map to TRBD1. The CDR3 has 15 amino acids. Per germline, CDR1 PRHDT and CDR2 FYEKMQ (reference sequence). With V trimmed by 5 bases and J by 7 bases, 9 bases remained unmatched. CDR3 DNA: TGTGCCAGCAGCCCGGACAGGGGAGATGTGAATGAGCAGTTCTTC. This codes for CASSPDRGDVNEQFF.

This chain joins TRBV10-2 and TRBJ2-1; possibly TRBD1 for D (7 bases). CDR1 and CDR2 from the germline V gene are WSHSY and SAAADI. Deletions cut 6 bases from V and 7 bases from J, with 16 bases between. There are 14 residues in the CDR3. DNA for the CDR3: TGCGCCAGCAGGTTGGCGCAGGGGGGTAATGAGCAGTTCTTC. Residues: CASRLAQGGNEQFF.

This sequence joins TRBV7-6 and TRBJ2-7; 7 positions agree with TRBD1. The CDR3 sequence is 14 residues long. V gave up 0 bases and J gave up 3 bases; unmatched junction bases: 2. Germline-derived CDR1 and CDR2 are SGHVS and FNYEAQ. As DNA, the CDR3 is TGTGCCAGCAGCTTAGCCCGACAGGGCTACGAGCAGTACTTC. It translates to CASSLARQGYEQYF.

The chain recombines TRBV19 with TRBJ1-5, with D hard to call. Trimming took off 5 bases at V and 4 bases at J, with 15 bases between the two ends. Germline CDR1 is LNHDA and CDR2 is SQIVND (reference sequence). The CDR3 totals 15 residues. CDR3 in DNA: TGTGCCAGTAGTCCCCCGGGGAGGGCGAATCAGCCCCAGCATTTT. It encodes CASSPPGRANQPQHF. The variable domain in full, with the rest retrieved from reference TRBV19 and TRBJ1-5, is DGGITQSPKYLFRKEGQNVTLSCEQNLNHDAMYWYRQDPGQGLRLIYYSQIVNDFQKGDIAEGYSVSREKKESFPLTVTSAQKNPTAFYLCASSPPGRANQPQHFGDGTRLSIL.

The rearrangement joins TRBV7-3 to TRBJ2-1; maybe TRBD1 (5 bases). Germline V gives CDR1 SGHTA, CDR2 FQGTGA. With 4 bases removed from V and 5 bases from J, the gap between germline ends came to 15 bases. CDR3 length: 15 amino acids. CDR3 nucleotide sequence: TGTGCCAGCAGCTCTTCTGGGGCGCTTCACAATGAGCAGTTCTTC. This gives the protein CASSSSGALHNEQFF.

The chain joins TRBV19 to TRBJ1-5; 9 positions agree with TRBD1. The CDR3 runs to 14 residues. Germline CDR1 and CDR2: LNHDA and SQIVND (reference sequence). V dropped 7 bases and J dropped 7; count of bases not matched to a gene: 8. The CDR3 nucleotides read TGTGCCAGTACAGGGACAGGGAGATTCCAGCCCCAGCATTTT. It is translated as CASTGTGRFQPQHF.

The chain links TRBV6-5 to TRBJ2-3, with TRBD1 matching 7 bases. The V gene's germline CDR1 is MNHEY and CDR2 SVGAGI. The junction had 6 bases not matched to a gene; V was cut back by 6 bases and J by 0 bases. This CDR3 contains 15 residues. CDR3 amino acids: CASSYRGPSTDTQYF. The CDR3 DNA is TGTGCCAGCAGCTACAGGGGCCCTAGCACAGATACGCAGTATTTT.